This TCR beta chain appears in the sequencing data of a study of blood T cell repertoires in COVID-19. About the study: Acute and convalescent COVID-19 specimens originated in the United States, Italy and Spain.

Profiled with immunoSEQ multiplex PCR; TCRdb holds only in-frame clones, not every one. The repertoire holds about 270,000 clones, with roughly nine tenths as singletons. Germline V gives CDR1 SGHRS, CDR2 YFSETQ. CDR3 size: 14 residues. V lost 2 bases, J lost 1 base, and 2 bases stayed unmatched. The TCR originated in a woman in her 30s with COVID-19, enrolled during active disease. The chain has TRBV5-1 and TRBJ1-1; 7 positions match TRBD1. Sequencing input: peripheral blood. The chain's CDR3 is CASSFRQGNTEAFF. The CDR3 DNA sequence: TGCGCCAGCAGCTTCCGACAGGGGAACACTGAAGCTTTCTTT.